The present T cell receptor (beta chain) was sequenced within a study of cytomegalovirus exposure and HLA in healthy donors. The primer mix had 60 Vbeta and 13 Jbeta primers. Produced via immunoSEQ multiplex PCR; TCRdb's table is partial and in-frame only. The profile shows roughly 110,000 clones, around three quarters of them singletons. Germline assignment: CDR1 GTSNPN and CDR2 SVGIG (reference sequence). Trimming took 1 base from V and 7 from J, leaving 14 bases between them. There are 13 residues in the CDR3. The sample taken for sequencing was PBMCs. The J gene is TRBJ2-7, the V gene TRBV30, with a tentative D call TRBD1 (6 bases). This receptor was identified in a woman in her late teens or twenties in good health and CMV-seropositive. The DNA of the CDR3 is TGTGCCTGGAGTGCGGGTTTAAGGGGGGAGCAGTACTTC. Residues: CAWSAGLRGEQYF.